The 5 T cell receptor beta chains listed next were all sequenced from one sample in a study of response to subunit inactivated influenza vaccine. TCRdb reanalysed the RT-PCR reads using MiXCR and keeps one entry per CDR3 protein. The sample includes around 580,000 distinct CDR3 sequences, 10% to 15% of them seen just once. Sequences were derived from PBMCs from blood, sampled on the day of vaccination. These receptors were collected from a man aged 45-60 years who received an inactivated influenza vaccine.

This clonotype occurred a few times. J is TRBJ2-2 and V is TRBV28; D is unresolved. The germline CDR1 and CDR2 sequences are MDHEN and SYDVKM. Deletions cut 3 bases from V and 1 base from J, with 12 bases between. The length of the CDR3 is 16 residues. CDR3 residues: CASSFHPRMNTGELFF. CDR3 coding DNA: TGTGCCAGCAGTTTTCACCCGCGGATGAACACCGGGGAGCTGTTTTTT.

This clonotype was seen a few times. The CDR3 nucleotides read TGTGCCAGCAGTTTATTAAGGACAGGGAGGGCCAAAAACATTCAGTACTTC. This encodes CASSLLRTGRAKNIQYF. The V gene is TRBV28, the J gene TRBJ2-4; the match to TRBD1 covers 8 bases. V shed 1 base and J 1 base; nucleotides not matched to a gene: 6. This CDR3 region has 17 residues. Germline assignment: CDR1 MDHEN and CDR2 SYDVKM.

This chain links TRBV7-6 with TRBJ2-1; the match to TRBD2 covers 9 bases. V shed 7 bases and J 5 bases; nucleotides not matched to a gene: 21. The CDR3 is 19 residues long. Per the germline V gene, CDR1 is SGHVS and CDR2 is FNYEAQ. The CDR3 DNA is TGTGCCAGCACCTCCGGGGCGGGAGGGCCTCTCGGCCCCAACAATGAGCAGTTCTTC. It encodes CASTSGAGGPLGPNNEQFF. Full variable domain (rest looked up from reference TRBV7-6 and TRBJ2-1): GAGVSQSPRYKVTKRGQDVALRCDPISGHVSLYWYRQALGQGPEFLTYFNYEAQQDKSGLPNDRFSAERPEGSISTLTIQRTEQRDSAMYRCASTSGAGGPLGPNNEQFFGPGTRLTVL.

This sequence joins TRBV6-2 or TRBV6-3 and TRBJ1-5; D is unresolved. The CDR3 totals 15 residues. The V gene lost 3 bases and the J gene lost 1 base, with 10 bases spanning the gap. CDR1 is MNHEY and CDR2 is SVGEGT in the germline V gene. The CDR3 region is CASSYRRKSNQPQHF. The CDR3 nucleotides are TGTGCCAGCAGTTATCGGCGGAAAAGCAATCAGCCCCAGCATTTT.

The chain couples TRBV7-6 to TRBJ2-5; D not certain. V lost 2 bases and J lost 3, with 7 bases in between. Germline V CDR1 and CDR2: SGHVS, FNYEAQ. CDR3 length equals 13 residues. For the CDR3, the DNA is TGTGCCAGCAGCTTAAATTCCAAAGAGACCCAGTACTTC. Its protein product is CASSLNSKETQYF.